This T cell receptor (beta chain) came from a study of radiotherapy plus CTLA-4 blockade in lung cancer. Only in-frame clones appear in the TCRdb table, and some are missing; sequencing was by immunoSEQ multiplex PCR. The sample gives tens of thousands of clones, roughly four fifths of which show up once; roughly 0.85% is in the top ten. V lost 3 bases to trimming and J lost 2 bases; unmatched junction nucleotides: 5. The CDR3 loop spans 15 amino acids. Germline-derived CDR1 and CDR2 are SNHLY and FYNNEI. This chain joins TRBV2 and TRBJ1-1, with 8 bases identical to TRBD1. The source material was peripheral blood, sampled from a patient treated with radiotherapy plus ipilimumab. This clonotype was obtained from a human donor with non-small cell lung cancer who had stable disease on radiotherapy plus ipilimumab. DNA for the CDR3: TGTGCCAGCAGTGAGGACAGGGCCCTTAACACTGAAGCTTTCTTT. Translating it yields CASSEDRALNTEAFF.